This TCR beta chain stems from a study of blood T cell repertoires in COVID-19. The overall study: The United States, Italy and Spain provided the acute and convalescent COVID-19 samples.

Trimming removed 1 base from V and 0 bases from J, with 12 bases in between. The CDR3 has 16 amino acids. The germline V gene has CDR1 SGHTA and CDR2 FQGNSA. This clone turned up a few times. Authors' analysis steps: Estimation of nucleated cell counts relied on the amplification of reference gene primers. Repertoires were generated with immunoSEQ multiplex PCR, while TCRdb's copy carries only in-frame clones and drops some. That table furnishes V, J and clone size, whereas the DNA furnished D and trimming. The sample lists fewer than 350,000 clones, around 81% occurring once. This chain joins TRBV7-2 and TRBJ1-1; D possibly corresponds to TRBD1 (6 bases). The sequenced sample consisted of peripheral blood. This sequence originates from a woman aged 60-75 years with active or convalescent COVID-19. This CDR3 reads CASSLGRGGLNTEAFF. DNA of the CDR3: TGTGCCAGCAGCTTAGGGCGGGGGGGGCTGAACACTGAAGCTTTCTTT.